This T cell receptor beta chain was recorded in a study of Graves' ophthalmopathy and Graves' hyperthyroidism. As to this clonotype: One end of the junction does not line up with germline, which may come from a read error.

This CDR3 is 12 amino acids long. Germline-derived CDR1 and CDR2 are SGHAT and FQNNGV. Additional autoimmune diseases, uncontrolled infections, pregnancy or lactation disqualified patients. RNA served as the template for amplifying TCR beta CDR3 regions. Second-round multiplex PCR followed a first-round RT-PCR using HTBI primers. One entry per CDR3 protein results from TCRdb running MiXCR on the multiplex PCR reads. The sample holds 350,000 to 450,000 distinct CDR3 sequences, 20% to 25% seen once. J is TRBJ1-1 and V is TRBV11-2; TRBD1 matches 9 bases. The specimen was peripheral blood. The TCR originated in a woman between 18 and 29 years old with stable Graves' hyperthyroidism. The CDR3 nucleotides read TGTGCCAGCAGCTTAGCACGGGACAGGGTGATCTTT. It specifies CASSLARDRVIF.